The present entry profiles one T cell receptor (beta chain) with its context. Which antigen it targets is not known. There are no base qualities to consult, and no much larger clone falls within one base. Library method: the immunoSEQ multiplex PCR assay. For the multiplex PCR, a mixture combining 60 forward primers for TCR Vbeta segments and 13 reverse primers for TCR Jbeta segments was used. The CDR3 region of rearranged TCR beta genes was amplified from genomic DNA by a multiplex PCR assay. Amplified TCR beta libraries were sequenced as 87-base-pair reads on the Illumina HiSeq System. From the authors' description of their analysis: A later analysis counted 65 million to 90 million unique TCR beta chains across the 600 to 850 repertoires, and around 9.9 million of these chains were shared by at least two donors. A nearest-neighbor algorithm error-corrected the raw reads and collapsed the reads into unique sequences, merging closely related sequences to remove PCR and sequencing errors. To assign V, D and J gene segments, CDR3 sequences were aligned to IMGT reference sequences. Each retained sequence needed at least a six-nucleotide match to both a V gene segment and a J gene segment. A rearrangement was called productive if the CDR3 had no stop codons and remained in frame with V and J, and every other rearrangement was called non-productive. CDR3 was defined by IMGT convention, running from the second conserved V-encoded cysteine to the conserved J-encoded phenylalanine. The earlier analysis of 500 to 600 of the donors excluded sequences that lacked an unambiguous match to a single V gene segment. In an earlier analysis of 587 of the donors, a V segment was called functional when productive rearrangements were above 56.7%, and segregating when the standard deviation between donors exceeded 5%. A statistical classification framework was built to diagnose cytomegalovirus status from the catalog of TCR beta chain sequences. In a later analysis, V and J genes were assigned by comparing TCR nucleotide sequences against IMGT/GENE-DB human TR gene sequences. Using the TCRdist pipeline, a later analysis assigned CDR3 sequences along with most-parsimonious VDJ recombination scenarios. In a later analysis, each TCR beta chain was defined by its CDR3 amino acid sequence together with its V-gene family, and reads without a unique V-gene family were excluded. To address suspected cross-contamination and a sequencing artifact, a later analysis removed roughly 640 highly shared, low-generation-probability nucleotide sequences. In a later analysis, a clonal expansion index for each public chain was calculated from normalized within-repertoire ranks of inferred template counts. Generation probabilities in a later analysis came from a VDJ recombination model fitted to out-of-frame rearrangements, and those results were checked against IGoR. In a later analysis, TCR-TCR, TCR-HLA and TCR-CMV co-occurrence was scored with hypergeometric tests, and a repertoire-size bias correction was applied to TCR pairs. A later analysis estimated false discovery rates by permuting HLA or CMV assignments 20 times. In a later analysis, co-occurring TCRs were grouped using DBSCAN, with TCRdist sequence similarity added in when clustering inside HLA-allele-positive subsets. Repertoires with fewer than 30,000 or more than 120,000 public chains, plus five repertoires with anomalous nucleotide sharing, were excluded from co-occurrence clustering. TCRdb obtained this table from immuneACCESS and retained in-frame rearrangements with V and J assigned. These tables miss some clones; where compared with another copy, unresolved V genes account for less than half of the shortfall, and the remainder is unexplained. V and J calls and clone size are those listed in that table; D and trimming were worked out from the DNA. This sample has 100,000 to 150,000 clones in its table, and over 75% of those were observed once. The biggest ten clones account for 13% of the sample.

This entry comes from a study of cytomegalovirus exposure and HLA in healthy donors (dated by TCRdb to about 2017). About the full investigation: An earlier analysis of approximately 550 of the donors reported about 250 Gb of sequence data and 100 million to 130 million unique TCR beta sequences from around 200 million T cells. An early release covering roughly 640 HLA-typed donors comprised approximately 290 gigabases of sequencing data and approximately 85 million unique TCR sequences. Donor age, sex, ethnicity and CMV serostatus were compiled alongside the repertoire data. HLA typing covered class I and class II loci at four-digit resolution. The number of donors typed differed by locus, with about 620-630 for A, B, C, DRB1 and DQB1, roughly 520 for DQA1, 600 to 610 for DPA1, and approximately 470 for DPB1. A few DR-DQ haplotypes were treated as single units for association and clustering because of strong linkage in the cohort. On average, roughly 200,000 unique TCR beta nucleotide sequences were sequenced per donor among 398 genotyped donors of the cohort, with around 19% of those sequences being non-productive. Of the roughly 400 genotyped donors, approximately 80% fell in the genetic ancestry cluster associated with self-reported Caucasian donors. In a later analysis, previously published TCR beta repertoires from several hundred donors were re-analyzed and high-resolution HLA genotyping was added so that TCR occurrence patterns could be studied. Using immunosequencing, the study profiled T cell repertoires from 500 to 800 subjects and related those repertoires to cytomegalovirus serostatus. The aim of the study was to test whether cataloging public T cell receptors could identify signatures of past pathogen exposure. Every discovery cohort repertoire had been produced on one sequencing platform. To predict cytomegalovirus infection status, the study combined high-throughput TCR immunosequencing, statistical association of individual TCRs with disease status, and machine learning. The later analysis used no new phenotypic data to find candidate immune exposures, relying instead on TCR beta sequences and their occurrence across donors. Besides the first cohort of roughly 640 subjects, a separate validation cohort made up of 120 different subjects was used. In an earlier analysis of several hundred of the donors, high-throughput TCR beta sequencing was used to judge whether each TCR beta V gene segment behaved as functional or pseudogenic. Genome-wide SNP genotypes for about 60% of the roughly 700 donors were used in a later genetic analysis, which treated that subset as a discovery cohort.

V is shortened by 4 bases, J by 2 bases, and the region joining them spans 11 bases. The germline V gene encodes CDR1 MGHDK and CDR2 SYGVNS. The CDR3, from cysteine to phenylalanine, totals 14 residues. Only the CDR3 portion is preserved as DNA: 42 bases, with reading frame beginning at the first base. In total, about 650 healthy bone marrow donors made up the cohort. At the time of sampling, every cohort member was nominally healthy, though immune exposures that went unrecorded were likely present. The donor tested CMV seropositive and was one of the 289 seropositive cohort members. Each donor provided a peripheral blood sample, and peripheral blood mononuclear cells were used for TCR beta sequencing. Genomic DNA extraction from the blood cell samples was performed with the Qiagen DNeasy Blood Extraction Kit. Broad study findings and their caveats: Compared with the roughly 600-donor mean, donors in an Asian-associated ancestry cluster had fewer N-insertions in productive TCRs, according to a later genetic analysis. In a later genetic analysis, a missense DCLRE1C variant was associated with V-gene and J-gene trimming of TCR beta chains, and the association was replicated in an independent cohort. Over 15 rarely observed V segments, including chromosome 9 orphons, were excluded from the earlier analysis of several hundred of the donors because counts were too low. In vitro tests confirmed that a few of the cytomegalovirus-associated TCR beta chains recognize cytomegalovirus antigens. In a later analysis, HLA-associated TCR beta chains showed more clonal expansion and lower generation probabilities than non-associated chains that were equally common. A later analysis found that most CMV-associated TCR beta chains appeared HLA-restricted, with HLA associations seemingly driven largely by CMV exposure. Strong co-occurrence of HLA alleles, especially DR and DQ, made assigning TCR associations to individual alleles difficult. The classifier was reported to diagnose cytomegalovirus status with high specificity and sensitivity in both the original and validation cohorts. The authors suggested that the approach could potentially be generalized to other disease states and immunological phenotypes. Because HLA typing was unavailable for some donors at each locus, only the typed subset was used in association tests. The presence/absence analyses assumed that sequencing depth was roughly uniform across donors, and that assumption may not be true. In a later analysis, several top co-occurrence clusters were reported to appear linked to parvovirus B19, influenza, CMV and Epstein-Barr virus. According to a later analysis, TCR association rates differed among HLA loci, with DRB1 alleles showing the most associated TCRs and HLA-C alleles showing the fewest. Specific HLA alleles were associated with more than 15,000 TCR beta sequences at a false discovery rate of 0.05 in a later analysis. Immune exposure information for the cohort was limited to CMV serostatus. A further reported finding was that TCR beta sequences accurately predicted the HLA-A and HLA-B alleles for most subjects in the first cohort. Across donors, most TCR sequences were observed very rarely, whereas some public TCRs were present in many individuals. The study listed 170 or so TCR beta chains as associated with cytomegalovirus. The cohort was sequenced for TCR beta chains only, and without alpha or paired-chain data the features that could be detected were limited. Some IMGT-functional V segments, including TRBV6-2 and TRBV6-3, could not be told apart with the 87-base-pair reads, so those segments were excluded. A group of highly shared sequence variants was considered likely to be a technical artifact of the sequencing pipeline. In an earlier analysis of fewer than 750 of the donors, most TCR beta V segments were observed in productive rearrangements about 87% or about 30% of the time, broadly matching IMGT annotations. Linkage disequilibrium might explain the correlated functional status among segregating V segments, but an unknown experimental factor could not be ruled out.

Sequenced material: PBMCs. The chain is assembled from TRBV25-1 and TRBJ1-1; the D gene is not confidently resolved. The sequence was obtained from a woman aged 40 to 55 in good health and CMV-seropositive. At the DNA level, the sequence is TGTGCCAGCAGTGTCCGGGATTCCAACACTGAAGCTTTCTTT. Its translation reads: CASSVRDSNTEAFF.